This T cell receptor (beta chain) comes out of a study of cytomegalovirus exposure and HLA in healthy donors. General study findings and limits: The study had only CMV serostatus as immune exposure information. The study assumed roughly uniform donor sequencing depth for presence/absence analyses. What a later analysis showed was that several of the most significant clusters appeared linked to common viral pathogens. One variant, a missense change in DCLRE1C, was linked in a later analysis to TCR beta V- and J-gene trimming.

Remarks on this clone: Its antigen is not known.

PCR amplification relied on 60 Vbeta primers (plus 13 Jbeta primers). TCRdb keeps only in-frame clones here, not all; method: immunoSEQ multiplex PCR. The sample yields over 60,000 clones, 75% seen once. The sample taken for sequencing was PBMCs. This sequence was found in a man aged 65-85 years in good health and CMV-seronegative.

The DNA of the CDR3 is TGTGCCAGCAGCTTAGCGGGCGGGTACGAGCAGTACTTC. Protein sequence: CASSLAGGYEQYF. The V gene is TRBV7-2, the J gene TRBJ2-7; D is possibly TRBD2 (5 bases). The germline V gene has CDR1 SGHTA and CDR2 FQGNSA. Trimming removed 0 bases at V and 4 bases at J, with 7 bases between. The CDR3 totals 13 residues.